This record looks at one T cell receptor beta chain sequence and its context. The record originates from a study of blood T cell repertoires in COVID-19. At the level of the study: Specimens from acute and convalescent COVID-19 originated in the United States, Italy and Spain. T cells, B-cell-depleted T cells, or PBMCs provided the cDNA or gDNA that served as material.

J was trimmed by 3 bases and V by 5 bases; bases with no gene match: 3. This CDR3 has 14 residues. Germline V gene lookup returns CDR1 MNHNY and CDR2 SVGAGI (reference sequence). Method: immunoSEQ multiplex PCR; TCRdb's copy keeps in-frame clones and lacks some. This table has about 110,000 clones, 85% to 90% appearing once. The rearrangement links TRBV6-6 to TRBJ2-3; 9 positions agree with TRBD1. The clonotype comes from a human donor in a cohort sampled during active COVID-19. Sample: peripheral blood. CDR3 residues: CASSGTGRTDTQYF. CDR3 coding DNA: TGTGCCAGCAGTGGGACAGGGAGGACAGATACGCAGTATTTT.